The rows below give T cell receptor beta chains drawn from one sample of a study of T cell responses to AZD1222 COVID-19 vaccine. Sequenced by immunoSEQ multiplex PCR; TCRdb stores in-frame clones only, minus some. The data hold 130,000 to 150,000 clones, with approximately 89% observed a single time. Sequenced here: peripheral blood, sampled on day 0 of AZD1222 vaccination. Receptors originate from an adult in good health. The CDR3 runs from the conserved cysteine through the conserved F or W. D genes are given only for firm matches. Rows may omit the clone size; those that give it use once, few, many or a size class.

abundance: .
d_gene: .
j_gene: TRBJ2-5
v_gene: TRBV11-1
CDR3aa: CASSLGRRAETQYF
CDR3nt: TGTGCCAGCAGCTTAGGCCGCAGGGCGGAGACCCAGTACTTC

abundance: .
d_gene: TRBD2
j_gene: TRBJ2-3
v_gene: TRBV5-4
CDR3aa: CASSPGVAGSGDTQYF
CDR3nt: TGTGCCAGCAGCCCGGGGGTAGCGGGATCGGGCGATACGCAGTATTTT

abundance: .
d_gene: .
j_gene: TRBJ1-3
v_gene: TRBV7-2
CDR3aa: CASGPRASSGNTIYF
CDR3nt: TGTGCCAGCGGACCCAGAGCGAGCTCTGGAAACACCATATATTTT

abundance: .
d_gene: .
j_gene: TRBJ2-1
v_gene: TRBV6-5
CDR3aa: CASSKGPWGQQFF
CDR3nt: TGTGCCAGCAGTAAGGGCCCCTGGGGTCAGCAGTTCTTC

abundance: once
d_gene: .
j_gene: TRBJ1-2
v_gene: TRBV15
CDR3aa: CATGDYGDGYTF
CDR3nt: TGTGCCACCGGGGACTACGGCGACGGCTACACCTTC

abundance: once
d_gene: .
j_gene: TRBJ2-1
v_gene: TRBV24-1
CDR3aa: CATSAARGGQFF
CDR3nt: TGTGCCACCAGTGCGGCGAGGGGGGGGCAGTTCTTC

abundance: .
d_gene: .
j_gene: TRBJ1-1
v_gene: TRBV14
CDR3aa: CASSQVGHRRDTEAFF
CDR3nt: TGTGCCAGCAGCCAAGTAGGTCACCGACGAGACACTGAAGCTTTCTTT

abundance: .
d_gene: .
j_gene: TRBJ1-3
v_gene: TRBV9
CDR3aa: CASSVAGGRSNTIYF
CDR3nt: TGTGCCAGCAGCGTAGCTGGGGGAAGATCGAACACCATATATTTT

abundance: .
d_gene: .
j_gene: TRBJ2-2
v_gene: TRBV11-2
CDR3aa: CASSFVFPSNTGELFF
CDR3nt: TGTGCCAGCAGCTTCGTATTTCCATCGAACACCGGGGAGCTGTTTTTT

abundance: .
d_gene: .
j_gene: TRBJ1-5
v_gene: TRBV6-4
CDR3aa: CASSEGRGQPQHF
CDR3nt: TGTGCCAGCAGTGAAGGGAGAGGTCAGCCCCAGCATTTT

abundance: .
d_gene: TRBD1
j_gene: TRBJ2-7
v_gene: TRBV4-2
CDR3aa: CASSQGTGESYEQYF
CDR3nt: TGTGCCAGCAGCCAAGGGACAGGGGAATCCTACGAGCAGTACTTC

abundance: .
d_gene: .
j_gene: TRBJ2-5
v_gene: TRBV14
CDR3aa: CASSPKLDQETQYF
CDR3nt: TGTGCCAGCAGCCCAAAACTAGATCAAGAGACCCAGTACTTC

abundance: .
d_gene: TRBD2
j_gene: TRBJ2-3
v_gene: TRBV7-8
CDR3aa: CASSLTLAGGDTQYF
CDR3nt: TGTGCCAGCAGCTTAACCTTAGCGGGAGGCGATACGCAGTATTTT

abundance: .
d_gene: .
j_gene: TRBJ1-1
v_gene: TRBV6-2/TRBV6-3
CDR3aa: CASSYGGNTEAFF
CDR3nt: TGTGCCAGCAGTTATGGGGGGAACACTGAAGCTTTCTTT

abundance: .
d_gene: .
j_gene: TRBJ2-1
v_gene: TRBV6-1
CDR3aa: CASSQVAGTTYNEQFF
CDR3nt: TGTGCCAGCAGTCAAGTGGCCGGGACCACATACAATGAGCAGTTCTTC

abundance: .
d_gene: TRBD2
j_gene: TRBJ2-1
v_gene: TRBV29-1
CDR3aa: CSVRASGRSDEQFF
CDR3nt: TGCAGCGTTCGGGCCAGCGGGAGGTCCGATGAGCAGTTCTTC

abundance: .
d_gene: TRBD2
j_gene: TRBJ2-1
v_gene: TRBV25-1
CDR3aa: CASSGRTSGGLNEQFF
CDR3nt: TGTGCCAGCAGTGGGAGGACTAGCGGGGGGCTTAATGAGCAGTTCTTC

abundance: .
d_gene: TRBD2
j_gene: TRBJ2-2
v_gene: TRBV11-2
CDR3aa: CASSYSGSGTGELFF
CDR3nt: TGTGCCAGCAGCTATAGCGGGAGTGGTACCGGGGAGCTGTTTTTT

abundance: .
d_gene: .
j_gene: TRBJ1-2
v_gene: TRBV11-3
CDR3aa: CASSLMRRGVPNYGYTF
CDR3nt: TGTGCCAGCAGCTTAATGCGGAGAGGCGTTCCTAACTATGGCTACACCTTC

abundance: .
d_gene: .
j_gene: TRBJ1-2
v_gene: TRBV5-4
CDR3aa: CASSFTGGYGYTF
CDR3nt: TGTGCCAGCAGCTTCACCGGGGGCTATGGCTACACCTTC

abundance: .
d_gene: .
j_gene: TRBJ1-2
v_gene: TRBV15
CDR3aa: CATSRDGANYGYTF
CDR3nt: TGTGCCACCAGCAGAGATGGAGCAAACTATGGCTACACCTTC

abundance: .
d_gene: .
j_gene: TRBJ2-1
v_gene: TRBV20-1
CDR3aa: CSARTRNEQFF
CDR3nt: TGCAGTGCCCGTACTAGGAATGAGCAGTTCTTC

abundance: .
d_gene: .
j_gene: TRBJ1-3
v_gene: TRBV6-5
CDR3aa: CASSYQAGSGNTIYF
CDR3nt: TGTGCCAGCAGTTACCAGGCGGGGTCTGGAAACACCATATATTTT

abundance: .
d_gene: .
j_gene: TRBJ2-5
v_gene: TRBV7-2
CDR3aa: CASSLGHGYQETQYF
CDR3nt: TGTGCCAGCAGCTTAGGGCACGGGTACCAAGAGACCCAGTACTTC

abundance: once
d_gene: TRBD2
j_gene: TRBJ2-7
v_gene: TRBV10-3
CDR3aa: CAIRGAPGLAGTAYEQYF
CDR3nt: TGTGCCATCAGGGGGGCACCGGGACTAGCGGGTACCGCCTACGAGCAGTACTTC

abundance: .
d_gene: TRBD1
j_gene: TRBJ1-4
v_gene: TRBV7-9
CDR3aa: CASSLRTGSNEKLFF
CDR3nt: TGTGCCAGCAGCCTCCGGACAGGCTCTAATGAAAAACTGTTTTTT

abundance: .
d_gene: TRBD1
j_gene: TRBJ2-1
v_gene: TRBV28
CDR3aa: CASSLSWDRGNEQFF
CDR3nt: TGTGCCAGCAGTTTATCCTGGGACAGGGGCAATGAGCAGTTCTTC

abundance: .
d_gene: TRBD1
j_gene: TRBJ2-7
v_gene: TRBV19
CDR3aa: CASSMTGQGIYEQYF
CDR3nt: TGTGCCAGTAGTATGACGGGACAGGGCATCTACGAGCAGTACTTC

abundance: .
d_gene: .
j_gene: TRBJ1-3
v_gene: TRBV7-9
CDR3aa: CASSLALGISGNTIYF
CDR3nt: TGTGCCAGCAGCTTAGCGCTCGGCATCTCTGGAAACACCATATATTTT

abundance: .
d_gene: .
j_gene: TRBJ1-2
v_gene: TRBV7-9
CDR3aa: CASSLDRPAYGYTF
CDR3nt: TGTGCCAGCAGCTTAGATCGACCGGCTTATGGCTACACCTTC

abundance: few
d_gene: .
j_gene: TRBJ1-2
v_gene: TRBV24-1
CDR3aa: CATSDFTGSGYTF
CDR3nt: TGTGCCACCAGTGATTTTACAGGCTCGGGCTACACCTTC

abundance: .
d_gene: .
j_gene: TRBJ2-7
v_gene: TRBV27
CDR3aa: CASSLSGPSSYEQYF
CDR3nt: TGTGCCAGCAGTTTAAGTGGGCCGAGCTCCTACGAGCAGTACTTC